These T cell receptor beta chains were read from a single sample in a study of shared clonotypes between healthy human individuals. Here immunoSEQ multiplex PCR was the method, and the copy in TCRdb shows in-frame clones only, minus some. The sample yields about 2 million clones, approximately 94% seen once. Sequencing was carried out using naive CD8+ T cells sorted from blood. These receptors all stem from a man aged 18 to 29 in good health. The CDR3 runs from the conserved cysteine through the conserved F or W. A D gene is named only where the DNA matches it firmly. Size values are once, few and many counts, or a class for expanded clones, and some rows have none.

j_call	clone_size	d_call	v_call	cdr3_aa	cdr3_nt
TRBJ1-1	NA	NA	TRBV11-2	CASSPGTEAFF	TGTGCCAGCAGCCCCGGGACGGAAGCTTTCTTT
TRBJ1-3	NA	NA	TRBV7-9	CASSLVYEGPAIYF	TGTGCCAGCAGCTTAGTCTACGAGGGTCCAGCCATATATTTT
TRBJ1-1	NA	NA	TRBV29-1	CSLLRNTEAFF	TGCAGCCTGCTAAGGAACACTGAAGCTTTCTTT
TRBJ1-1	NA	NA	TRBV6-1	CASSEIIDLRNTEAFF	TGTGCCAGCAGTGAAATAATAGACCTGAGGAACACTGAAGCTTTCTTT
TRBJ2-7	NA	TRBD2	TRBV2	CASDPGGTSYEQYF	TGTGCCAGCGATCCGGGAGGGACTTCCTACGAGCAGTACTTC
TRBJ2-7	once	NA	TRBV6-5	CASSYSYGDFSYEQYF	TGTGCCAGCAGTTACTCCTACGGGGACTTTTCCTACGAGCAGTACTTC
TRBJ2-7	NA	NA	TRBV13	CASAQGRSYEQYF	TGTGCCAGCGCACAGGGACGGTCCTACGAGCAGTACTTC
TRBJ2-5	NA	NA	TRBV9	CASSNTGAHRETQYF	TGTGCCAGCAGCAACACCGGGGCCCACCGAGAGACCCAGTACTTC
TRBJ1-1	NA	NA	TRBV5-1	CASSLAWIGDEAFF	TGCGCCAGCAGCTTGGCCTGGATAGGTGATGAAGCTTTCTTT
TRBJ2-2	NA	TRBD2	TRBV5-4	CASEGSGGAGDGELFF	TGTGCCAGCGAGGGTAGCGGGGGGGCCGGGGACGGGGAGCTGTTTTTT
TRBJ2-7	NA	NA	TRBV19	CASSISRNYEQYF	TGTGCCAGTAGTATATCTAGAAACTACGAGCAGTACTTC
TRBJ2-5	NA	TRBD1	TRBV19	CASSILGGFGETQYF	TGTGCCAGTAGTATATTAGGGGGCTTTGGGGAGACCCAGTACTTC
TRBJ2-1	NA	NA	TRBV7-9	CASSLASGGKDEQFF	TGTGCCAGCAGCTTAGCTTCTGGGGGAAAGGACGAGCAGTTCTTC
TRBJ1-1	NA	NA	TRBV4-1	CASSHPVGGDTEAFF	TGCGCCAGCAGCCACCCGGTTGGGGGGGACACTGAAGCTTTCTTT
TRBJ1-6	NA	NA	TRBV6-5	CASSETPTLHF	TGTGCCAGCAGTGAGACACCCACCCTCCACTTT
TRBJ2-5	NA	NA	TRBV7-9	CASSLVLGTETQYF	TGTGCCAGCAGCTTAGTACTGGGGACGGAGACCCAGTACTTC
TRBJ2-2	NA	NA	TRBV6-1	CASSDGRRATGELFF	TGTGCCAGCAGTGATGGGAGGCGGGCCACCGGGGAGCTGTTTTTT
TRBJ2-1	NA	NA	TRBV5-1	CASSLDRWGYNEQFF	TGCGCCAGCAGCTTGGATAGGTGGGGCTACAATGAGCAGTTCTTC
TRBJ2-1	NA	TRBD2	TRBV27	CATRLAGALLNEQFF	TGTGCCACCAGACTAGCGGGGGCTCTCCTCAATGAGCAGTTCTTC
TRBJ2-1	once	TRBD1	TRBV30	CAWSRRTGITEQFF	TGTGCCTGGAGTCGAAGGACAGGGATAACCGAGCAGTTCTTC
TRBJ2-1	NA	NA	TRBV11-2	CASSLTRGTYNEQFF	TGTGCCAGCAGCTTAACGCGGGGAACGTACAATGAGCAGTTCTTC
TRBJ1-1	NA	TRBD1	TRBV5-1	CASSPGTGNTEAFF	TGCGCCAGCAGCCCCGGGACAGGGAACACTGAAGCTTTCTTT
TRBJ2-1	NA	NA	TRBV14	CASSQGVEQFF	TGTGCCAGCAGCCAAGGGGTGGAGCAGTTCTTC
TRBJ2-5	NA	NA	TRBV6-5	CASSFREEETQYF	TGTGCCAGCAGTTTCAGAGAGGAAGAGACCCAGTACTTC
TRBJ2-7	once	TRBD1	TRBV6-5	CASSYSEGTGNEQYF	TGTGCCAGCAGTTACTCCGAGGGGACAGGAAACGAGCAGTACTTC
TRBJ2-1	NA	NA	TRBV30	CAWSLEMVGNEQFF	TGTGCCTGGAGTTTGGAGATGGTAGGCAATGAGCAGTTCTTC
TRBJ2-5	once	NA	TRBV4-1	CASSQGVRAGQETQYF	NA
TRBJ1-2	once	NA	TRBV27	CASGPGSFNYGYTF	TGTGCCAGCGGCCCCGGGTCCTTTAACTATGGCTACACCTTC
TRBJ1-2	NA	TRBD1	TRBV28	CASGQGDVGWYGYTF	TGTGCCAGTGGACAGGGTGATGTAGGTTGGTATGGCTACACCTTC